This TCR beta chain appears in the sequencing data of a study of T cells in Graves' hyperthyroidism and ophthalmopathy. Study as a whole: Peripheral blood collection took place at initial diagnosis, before any treatment. Notes on the study in general: Within blood appeared most thyroid clonotypes that had expanded above 0.001.

This CDR3 is 13 amino acids long. The germline V gene has CDR1 MDHEN and CDR2 SYDVKM. The V and J ends lost 2 bases and 3 bases respectively, with 8 bases between them. The investigators amplified TCR beta CDR3 regions from RNA transcripts. HTBI primers were used for first-round RT-PCR of the TCR CDR3. TCRdb passed the multiplex PCR reads through MiXCR, listing each CDR3 protein once. Of hundreds of thousands of distinct CDR3 sequences in the sample, about 15% are singletons; the top ten hold 4% to 5.5%. Duration under 3 months, a NOSPECS grade of at least 4, and a Clinical Activity Score of at least 3 characterized the ophthalmopathy patients. This clonotype was picked up many times. Its antigen is currently unknown.

This TCR was sampled from a woman in her forties with Graves' ophthalmopathy. Sequenced input: blood. The V call is TRBV28, the J call TRBJ2-7; D call uncertain. CDR3 sequence reads: CASSLVQDYEQYF. The CDR3 DNA reads TGTGCCAGCAGTTTAGTACAAGACTACGAGCAGTACTTC.